This passage covers 17 T cell receptor beta chains from one sample sequenced in a study of T-cell memory formation after mild COVID-19. TCRdb reanalysed the 5' RACE reads using MiXCR and keeps one entry per CDR3 protein. The table has about 140,000 distinct CDR3 sequences, more than 14% seen once. Sequenced material: PBMCs or a T cell subset sorted from them (not recorded which). These receptors all come from an adult woman who had mild COVID-19 (a few samples of this study predate the infection). Cell type and time point are not known.

The chain employs TRBV30 and TRBJ2-3, with TRBD2 matching over 12 bases. This CDR3 contains 16 residues. The germline V gene has CDR1 GTSNPN and CDR2 SVGIG (reference sequence). V gave up 1 base and J gave up 2 bases; unmatched junction bases: 4. The CDR3 bases are TGTGCCTGGAGTGCTGGACTAGCGGGGTACACAGATACGCAGTATTTT. Protein product: CAWSAGLAGYTDTQYF.

The chain links TRBV20-1 to TRBJ2-3; 9 bases line up with TRBD2. The germline CDR1 and CDR2 sequences are DFQATT and SNEGSKA (reference sequence). The CDR3 loop spans 18 amino acids. V was pared by 5 bases and J by 2 bases, with 17 bases of the junction left unmatched. CDR3 sequence (DNA): TGCAGTGCTCTCCGTCCCCTTTCGAGCGGGGGGATCACAGATACGCAGTATTTT. It specifies CSALRPLSSGGITDTQYF.

This clonotype was recorded at least ten times. The chain couples TRBV5-6 to TRBJ2-7, with D hard to call. The germline V gene has CDR1 SGHDT and CDR2 YYEEEE. The V and J ends lost 0 bases and 0 bases respectively, with 7 bases between them. This CDR3 is 14 amino acids long. CDR3 residues: CASSLGQSSYEQYF. CDR3 coding DNA: TGTGCCAGCAGCTTGGGGCAGAGCTCCTACGAGCAGTACTTC.

This clonotype was seen more than once but under ten times. V is TRBV20-1 and J is TRBJ2-7; either TRBD1 or TRBD2 may fit D (5 bases each). The V gene's germline CDR1 is DFQATT and CDR2 SNEGSKA (reference sequence). CDR3 length: 13 residues. With 0 bases removed from V and 7 bases from J, the gap between germline ends came to 13 bases. This CDR3 is CSARDHQGPEQYF. CDR3 bases: TGCAGTGCTAGAGATCATCAGGGACCGGAGCAGTACTTC.

This clonotype was picked up a small number of times. J is TRBJ2-1 and V is TRBV29-1; D could derive from TRBD1 or TRBD2 (5 bases each). This CDR3 region has 13 residues. V was trimmed by 6 bases and J by 7 bases, leaving 16 bases between them. CDR1 SQVTM and CDR2 ANQGSEA come from the germline V gene. The CDR3 is CSVLRETPNEQFF. CDR3 nucleotide sequence: TGCAGCGTCCTCAGGGAGACACCTAATGAGCAGTTCTTC.

The chain is built from TRBV5-1 and TRBJ1-2; D remains ambiguous. V was clipped by 0 bases and J by 4 bases, with 13 bases between them. Germline CDR1 is SGHRS and CDR2 is YFSETQ. CDR3 length: 15 amino acids. Here the CDR3 reads CASSLGQETAYGYTF. CDR3 coding DNA: TGCGCCAGCAGCTTGGGCCAAGAAACGGCCTATGGCTACACCTTC.

This clonotype was recorded a few times. The CDR3 reads CATSDQTDYNEQFF. For the CDR3, the DNA is TGTGCCACCAGTGACCAGACAGATTACAATGAGCAGTTCTTC. This chain joins TRBV24-1 and TRBJ2-1; D possibly corresponds to TRBD1 (5 bases). CDR1 KGHDR and CDR2 SFDVKD come from the germline V gene. The CDR3 is made up of 14 amino acids. The ends were cut back, 4 bases at V and 4 bases at J, with 10 bases in the middle.

This chain links TRBV5-1 with TRBJ2-1; 13 bases are a match to TRBD2. CDR1 SGHRS and CDR2 YFSETQ come from the germline V gene. After removal of 0 bases from V and 7 bases from J, the junction contained 7 bases not matched to a gene. There are 17 residues in the CDR3. The DNA for the CDR3 is TGCGCCAGCAGCTTGGCGCAACTAGCGGGAGGGCAGAATGAGCAGTTCTTC. This codes for CASSLAQLAGGQNEQFF.

The sample holds a few counts of this clonotype. The chain has TRBV4-2 and TRBJ2-4; TRBD1 might be the D (6 bases). The CDR3 has 15 amino acids. Germline V gives CDR1 LGHNA, CDR2 YNFKEQ. V was pared by 4 bases and J by 7 bases, with 17 bases between. CDR3 bases: TGTGCCAGCAGCCTTTCCGCAGGTCAGGGGAACATTCAGTACTTC. Amino acid sequence: CASSLSAGQGNIQYF.

This clonotype was detected only a few times. This chain connects TRBV2 to TRBJ1-5; 8 bases align to TRBD1. Germline trimming cut 6 bases from V and 1 base from J; bases unmatched to any gene: 5. This CDR3 spans 15 amino acids. Germline V CDR1 and CDR2: SNHLY, FYNNEI. CDR3 nucleotide sequence: TGTGCCAGCAGCCTCCAGGGGGCAAGCAATCAGCCCCAGCATTTT. Its translation is CASSLQGASNQPQHF.

V is TRBV6-2 or TRBV6-3 and J is TRBJ2-1, with TRBD1 identical over 7 bases. Germline CDR1 and CDR2: MNHEY and SVGEGT. The CDR3 covers 16 residues. J lost 4 bases, V lost 2 bases, and 8 bases had no gene match. CDR3 amino acids: CASSYPTGLGYNEQFF. In DNA, the CDR3 is TGTGCCAGCAGTTACCCGACAGGGTTAGGTTACAATGAGCAGTTCTTC.

In its sample, this clonotype was seen a few times. The chain has TRBV10-3 and TRBJ2-3, with TRBD2 matching over 8 bases. Germline loops: CDR1 ENHRY, CDR2 SYGVKD. V trimming: 3 bases; J trimming: 0 bases; junction bases outside the gene matches: 5. The CDR3 length is 16 residues. In nucleotides, the CDR3 is TGTGCCATCAGTGATAACGGGGGGGCCAGCACAGATACGCAGTATTTT. As protein: CAISDNGGASTDTQYF.

The chain carries TRBV5-1 and TRBJ2-7, with a possible D match to TRBD2 (6 bases). Germline CDR1 is SGHRS and CDR2 is YFSETQ. There are 13 residues in the CDR3. The ends were cut back, 4 bases at V and 6 bases at J, with 14 bases in the middle. The CDR3 is CASSPEGRGEQYF. The DNA for the CDR3 is TGCGCCAGCAGCCCCGAAGGGCGGGGCGAGCAGTACTTC.

This clonotype was recorded a few times. The chain recombines TRBV12-5 with TRBJ2-7; D is unclear. The V gene's germline CDR1 is LGHNT and CDR2 FRNRAP. This CDR3 spans 14 amino acids. V lost 2 bases to trimming and J lost 0 bases, with 8 bases between them. CDR3 protein: CASGLSPSSYEQYF. CDR3 DNA: TGTGCTAGTGGTTTGTCCCCGTCCTCCTACGAGCAGTACTTC.

V is TRBV12-3 or TRBV12-4 and J is TRBJ2-7, with 10 bases aligning to TRBD2. The CDR3 contains 15 residues. Germline trimming cut 7 bases from V and 0 bases from J; bases unmatched to any gene: 6. CDR3 in amino acids: CASTDSSGGSYEQYF. The CDR3 region has the DNA TGTGCCAGCACTGATTCTAGCGGGGGCTCCTACGAGCAGTACTTC.

This clonotype was seen at least ten times. This CDR3 is CASSLGLVETQYF. The CDR3 region has the DNA TGTGCCAGCAGCTTAGGTTTGGTGGAGACCCAGTACTTC. V and J are TRBV7-2 and TRBJ2-5; D gene unclear. This CDR3 is built from 13 residues. The V end lost 1 base, the J end lost 5 bases, and 8 bases lay between the germline ends. Germline V gene lookup returns CDR1 SGHTA and CDR2 FQGNSA.

In this sample, this clonotype turned up a few times. The gene calls are TRBV6-4 and TRBJ2-2; D gene unclear. Trimming shortened V by 4 bases and J by 2 bases, and 5 bases separated the two germline ends. This CDR3 comprises 13 residues. Germline V CDR1 and CDR2: MRHNA, SNTAGT. The chain's CDR3 is CASSGSNTGELFF. The CDR3 nucleotides are TGTGCCAGCAGTGGGTCCAACACCGGGGAGCTGTTTTTT.